Following are 17 T cell receptor beta chains from one sample sequenced in a study of regulatory T cells in long-lasting Graves disease. As for time point: newly diagnosed GD, antithyroid drugs for less than 3 months. Isolated PBMC RNA provided the starting material for the TCR library. Investigators prepared the TCR beta libraries by applying iRepertoire HTBI primers and Arm-PCR of CDR3 regions. TCRdb reanalysed the multiplex PCR reads using MiXCR and keeps one entry per CDR3 protein. Of around 360,000 distinct CDR3 sequences listed, 15% to 20% were seen once; the top ten hold 20% to 25%. This same sample was also taken into another study, of T cells in Graves' hyperthyroidism and ophthalmopathy.

Sequenced here: peripheral blood mononuclear cells (PBMCs), sampled at new diagnosis, from a patient treated with antithyroid drugs. These receptors were collected from a woman between 18 and 29 years old with Graves disease.

A remark on this clonotype: Since a much larger clone is just one base distant, this may be a read error. The chain links TRBV3-1 to TRBJ1-5; no firm D call. The V and J ends lost 2 bases and 2 bases respectively, with 7 bases between them. The CDR3 consists of 14 residues. The germline gives CDR1 LGHDT, CDR2 YNNKEL (reference sequence). The CDR3: CASSQHSGNQPQHF. Here the CDR3 DNA reads TGTGCCAGCAGCCAACACAGTGGCAATCAGCCCCAGCATTTT.

This clonotype was observed at least ten times. The gene calls are TRBV30 and TRBJ1-1, with no clear D. Trimming cost V 6 bases and J 4 bases, with 12 bases left between them. Per germline, CDR1 GTSNPN and CDR2 SVGIG (reference sequence). The CDR3 totals 12 residues. Written as DNA, the CDR3 is TGTGCCTGTAACGCCCCCAGCACTGAAGCTTTCTTT. Protein sequence: CACNAPSTEAFF.

This clonotype has only a few counts. The chain carries TRBV13 and TRBJ1-6; TRBD1 is a possible D gene (5 bases). V was cut by 5 bases and J by 6 bases, with 11 bases left in between. Germline CDR1 and CDR2: PRHDT and FYEKMQ (reference sequence). The CDR3 is 14 residues long. The DNA for the CDR3 is TGTGCCAGCAGCCCCTGGGGCGGTAATTCACCCCTCCACTTT. It translates to CASSPWGGNSPLHF.

In its sample, this clonotype was seen a few times. This sequence joins TRBV12-3 or TRBV12-4 and TRBJ2-1, with a weak D call TRBD2 (5 bases). Trimming removed 0 bases at V and 9 bases at J, with 9 bases between. The CDR3 covers 13 residues. In DNA, the CDR3 is TGTGCCAGCAGTTTAGCTCCTAGCCCTGAGCAGTTCTTC. Its translation is CASSLAPSPEQFF.

This clonotype appeared many times. This chain uses TRBV12-3 or TRBV12-4 with TRBJ2-1, with 10 bases fitting TRBD1. V was pared by 6 bases and J by 1 base, with 3 bases of the junction left unmatched. The CDR3 consists of 15 residues. This CDR3 reads CASRPDRGSYNEQFF. The CDR3 bases are TGTGCCAGCAGGCCGGACAGGGGGTCCTACAATGAGCAGTTCTTC.

This clonotype was seen repeatedly, ten times or more. The chain recombines TRBV5-5 with TRBJ2-2; D might be TRBD1 (6 bases). CDR1 is SGHKS and CDR2 is YYEKEE in the germline V gene (reference sequence). The CDR3 consists of 14 residues. V shed 2 bases and J shed 6 bases, with 11 bases lying between them. The CDR3 nucleotides read TGTGCCAGCAGCTTCCAGGGGAGTGCCGGGGAGCTGTTTTTT. Its protein is CASSFQGSAGELFF.

This clonotype was counted a few times. V usage is TRBV12-3 or TRBV12-4 and J usage is TRBJ2-1; D tentatively fits TRBD1 or TRBD2 (6 bases each). V was clipped by 3 bases and J by 3 bases, with 21 bases between them. The CDR3 has 18 residues. The CDR3 DNA sequence: TGTGCCAGCAGTTTGGAAGGGGGGCCCCTCGGGGGCTACAATGAGCAGTTCTTC. It codes for CASSLEGGPLGGYNEQFF.

This clonotype was found many times. J is TRBJ1-2 and V is TRBV6-1; 9 nucleotides agree with TRBD1. This CDR3 spans 14 amino acids. J gave up 4 bases and V 4 bases, and 4 bases lay outside the gene matches. Germline lookup yields CDR1 MNHNS and CDR2 SASEGT. This chain's CDR3 is CASSATTGGYGYTF. The CDR3 DNA sequence: TGTGCCAGCAGTGCCACGACAGGGGGCTATGGCTACACCTTC.

This chain links TRBV7-9 with TRBJ1-2; 8 bases agree with TRBD1. The V gene's germline CDR1 is SEHNR and CDR2 FQNEAQ (reference sequence). The CDR3 is made up of 15 amino acids. V trimming: 3 bases; J trimming: 8 bases; junction bases outside the gene matches: 11. CDR3 sequence: CASSFGQGLLGGYTF. The CDR3 DNA follows: TGTGCCAGCAGCTTTGGACAGGGATTGTTGGGAGGCTACACCTTC.

The V and J genes are TRBV9 and TRBJ2-2; D not certain. Trimming removed 7 bases at V and 1 base at J, with 14 bases between. The CDR3 contains 15 residues. Germline values: CDR1 SGDLS, CDR2 YYNGEE. The CDR3 region has the DNA TGTGCCAGCGCTCCTTGGGCCGTGAACACCGGGGAGCTGTTTTTT. Its translation is CASAPWAVNTGELFF.

The chain has TRBV6-9 and TRBJ1-6; D gene uncertain. V was cut by 4 bases and J by 4 bases, with 8 bases left in between. This CDR3 is built from 14 residues. The V gene's germline CDR1 is MNHGY and CDR2 SVAAGI. The CDR3 loop is CASSSVYYNSPLHF. The CDR3 region has the DNA TGTGCCAGCAGTTCGGTGTATTATAATTCACCCCTCCACTTT.

This clonotype was detected many times. J is TRBJ2-3 and V is TRBV30, with 8 positions matching TRBD1. Per germline, CDR1 GTSNPN and CDR2 SVGIG (reference sequence). Unmatched junction bases numbered 7, after V lost 0 bases and J lost 5 bases. This CDR3 is 15 amino acids long. For the CDR3, the DNA is TGTGCCTGGAGTGTAATCCGCAGGGGGCAAGATACGCAGTATTTT. Its translation: CAWSVIRRGQDTQYF.

The chain combines TRBV2 with TRBJ2-7, with 10 bases identical to TRBD1. Germline V lookup: CDR1 SNHLY, CDR2 FYNNEI. The V gene end was trimmed by 8 bases and the J gene end by 0 bases; junction bases not matched to a gene: 10. This CDR3 is built from 16 residues. CDR3 DNA sequence: TGTGCCAGCCTACTCCCCGGGACAGGGGCCTCCTACGAGCAGTACTTC. Its protein is CASLLPGTGASYEQYF.

Comment on this clonotype: A much larger clone lies one base from this, so it may be a read error. The chain uses TRBV7-9 and TRBJ1-6, with 8 bases aligning to TRBD1. Germline V gene sequence: CDR1 SEHNR, CDR2 FQNEAQ (reference sequence). This CDR3 is 17 amino acids long. The CDR3 DNA follows: TGTGCCAGCAGCAGGACCTCAGGGGGCGCGGGTAATTCACCCCGCCACTTT. Residues: CASSRTSGGAGNSPRHF.

This clonotype was observed many times. This chain links TRBV28 with TRBJ1-1, with D maybe TRBD1 (6 bases). Per germline, CDR1 MDHEN and CDR2 SYDVKM. The CDR3 length is 15 residues. Trimming pared 5 bases from V and 1 base from J, leaving 14 bases between. CDR3 sequence reads: CASSPGGTPNTEAFF. The CDR3 DNA sequence: TGTGCCAGCAGTCCAGGTGGGACACCGAACACTGAAGCTTTCTTT. The full variable domain, completed using reference TRBV28 and TRBJ1-1, is DVKVTQSSRYLVKRTGEKVFLECVQDMDHENMFWYRQDPGLGLRLIYFSYDVKMKEKGDIPEGYSVSREKKERFSLILESASTNQTSMYLCASSPGGTPNTEAFFGQGTRLTVV.

This clonotype was recorded at least ten times. The chain carries TRBV12-3 or TRBV12-4 and TRBJ1-2; D gene ambiguous. Trimming shortened V by 0 bases and J by 3 bases, and 8 bases separated the two germline ends. CDR3 length: 14 amino acids. CDR3 residues: CASSLAGVDYGYTF. CDR3 bases: TGTGCCAGCAGTTTAGCCGGGGTCGACTATGGCTACACCTTC.

This chain links TRBV6-1 with TRBJ1-5; D is possibly TRBD1 (6 bases). The CDR3 sequence is 13 residues long. Germline loops: CDR1 MNHNS, CDR2 SASEGT. V was trimmed by 8 bases and J by 7 bases, leaving 15 bases between them. The CDR3 loop is CASGTGNRQPQHF. CDR3 coding DNA: TGTGCCAGCGGAACAGGGAATCGGCAGCCCCAGCATTTT.